This TCR beta chain was recovered during a study of Ad26.COV2.S vaccination and SARS-CoV-2 variants (dated by TCRdb to the early 2020s). Context from the whole study: Donors in the vaccine arm were drawn from COV1001, a phase I-IIa trial of Ad26.COV2.S in healthy adults that was multicentre, randomized, double-blind and placebo-controlled. A total of some 30 samples were included in the TCR-sequenced set, comprising 19 Ad26.COV2.S vaccine recipients, 5 placebo recipients and 8 SARS-CoV-2 convalescent individuals. Investigators remained blinded to trial group allocation during experiments and outcome assessment. Dosing of Ad26.COV2.S was intramuscular, at either 5x10^10 or 1x10^11 viral particles, delivered as one shot or as two shots spaced 56 days apart. The specificity and breadth of SARS-CoV-2-reactive T cell receptors after Ad26.COV2.S vaccination were assessed by TCRbeta repertoire sequencing. Trial participants were randomized into five groups of five: low-dose or high-dose Ad26.COV2.S given once or twice, or placebo on both occasions. What the research found in general, with its limitations: After vaccination, substantial breadth of spike-specific CD8+ and CD4+ T cell responses was reported. Compared with placebo recipients, Ad26.COV2.S recipients showed higher spike-specific TCR breadth (P = 0.0014). Comparable non-spike TCR breadth was observed between vaccine and placebo recipients, consistent with only spike being contained in the vaccine. The study was not powered for comparison of responses between vaccine doses or regimens. According to the authors, total T cell responses may have been underestimated by the TCR breadth and depth analyses.

As for this clone: Its antigen remains unidentified. Base qualities are not recorded, but no much larger clone differs from it by a single base.

Reading the label with the study, this specimen's treatment or condition is: roughly 19 received Ad26.COV2.S at low or high dose, single or two shots; about five received placebo; per-sample allocation not given. For vaccine and placebo recipients, the sequenced repertoires came from samples collected on day 63 after the first injection. In Cohort 1b, some 25 adults aged 18-55 years were enrolled at a single site in Boston, USA, between 29 July and 7 August 2020. Ad26.COV2.S was a replication-incompetent adenovirus type 26 vector expressing a prefusion-stabilized SARS-CoV-2 spike protein from the original Wuhan strain. From its cysteine to its phenylalanine, the CDR3 spans 13 amino acids. Only the CDR3 DNA stays, 39 bases, in frame from base 1. CDR1 is given as SGDLS and CDR2 as YYNGEE, both from the germline V gene. The V end loses 1 base and the J end loses 5 bases, and a stretch of 9 bases separates them.

The immunoSEQ Assay was the method used to sequence TCRbeta CDR3 regions. After extraction, genomic DNA underwent amplification by bias-controlled multiplex PCR, followed by high-throughput sequencing. For the original study's pipeline: To quantify the absolute abundance of each unique TCRbeta CDR3 region, sequences were collapsed and filtered. T cell fraction was estimated by normalization of TCRbeta template counts to usable DNA, with usable DNA being measured through amplification of reference genes present in all nucleated cells. Repertoire TCRs were annotated as SARS-CoV-2-specific by exact matching of V gene, CDR3 amino acid sequence and J gene to a known reactive TCR set. The reference SARS-CoV-2 TCR set came from MIRA and was filtered for enrichment in COVID-19-positive ImmuneCODE repertoires, removing public or cross-reactive TCRs. Using the MIRA antigens, annotated TCRs were further analysed by specific ORF or by position within an ORF. Depth was the summed frequency of annotated unique rearrangements, while breadth was defined as annotated unique rearrangements over total unique productive rearrangements. Two-sided Wilcoxon rank-sum tests were applied when comparing TCR breadth between groups. TCRdb mirrors the immuneACCESS table, restricted to in-frame sequences. Some clones are absent from its copies; in checked studies, under half trace to an unresolved V gene, and the reason for the others is unknown. For V, J and clone size, that table is used; D and trimming come from the DNA. For this sample the table gives hundreds of thousands of clones, of which approximately 88% were detected only once. Together, the top ten hold roughly 1.5% of the sample.

The rearranged chain carries TRBV9 and TRBJ1-1, and the D gene may be TRBD1, 5 bases matching. Sample: peripheral blood, taken in a trial of Ad26.COV2.S vaccine versus placebo. This clonotype originated in a person aged 18-60 years who received the Ad26.COV2.S COVID-19 vaccine or a placebo. The nucleotide sequence reads as follows: TGTGCCAGCAGCGTAAAGGGGAGAACTGAAGCTTTCTTT. The encoded protein is CASSVKGRTEAFF.